This T cell receptor beta chain was sequenced during a study of CD8 T cells in Susac syndrome. Random hexamers primed reverse transcription of about 0.45 to 1 ug RNA. TCRdb redid the calling of the immunoSEQ multiplex PCR reads with MiXCR, one entry per CDR3 protein. The sample includes about 240,000 distinct CDR3 sequences, almost 97% seen only once; the top ten take about 0.1%. Sample: CD4+ T cells from PBMCs. The receptor was derived from a human donor with Susac syndrome.

Here the CDR3 reads CAWSGGKGATYNEQFF. CDR3 bases: TGTGCCTGGAGTGGGGGGAAGGGGGCTACCTACAATGAGCAGTTCTTC. J is TRBJ2-1 and V is TRBV30; TRBD1 aligns across 7 bases. Germline-derived CDR1 and CDR2 are GTSNPN and SVGIG (reference sequence). This CDR3 is 16 amino acids long. V lost 1 base, J lost 2 bases, and 8 bases stayed unmatched. Together with reference TRBV30 and TRBJ2-1, the CDR3 gives the full variable domain: SQTIHQWPATLVQPVGSPLSLECTVEGTSNPNLYWYRQAAGRGLQLLFYSVGIGQISSEVPQNLSASRPQDRQFILSSKKLLLSDSGFYLCAWSGGKGATYNEQFFGPGTRLTVL.